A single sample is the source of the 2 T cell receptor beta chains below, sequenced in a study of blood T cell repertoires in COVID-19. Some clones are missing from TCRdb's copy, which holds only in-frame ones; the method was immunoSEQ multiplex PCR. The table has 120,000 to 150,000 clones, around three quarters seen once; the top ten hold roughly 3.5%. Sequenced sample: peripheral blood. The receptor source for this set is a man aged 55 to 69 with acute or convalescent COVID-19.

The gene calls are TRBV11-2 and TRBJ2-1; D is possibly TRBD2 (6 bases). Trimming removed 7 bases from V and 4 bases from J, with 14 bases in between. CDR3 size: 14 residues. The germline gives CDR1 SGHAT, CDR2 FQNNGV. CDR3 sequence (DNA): TGTGCCAGCACGGCGGGATGGGGTTACAATGAGCAGTTCTTC. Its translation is CASTAGWGYNEQFF.

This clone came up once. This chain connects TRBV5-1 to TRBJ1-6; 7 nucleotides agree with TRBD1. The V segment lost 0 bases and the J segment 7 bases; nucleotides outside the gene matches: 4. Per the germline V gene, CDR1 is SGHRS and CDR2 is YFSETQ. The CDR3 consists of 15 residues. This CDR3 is CASSLEGAINSPLHF. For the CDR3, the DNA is TGCGCCAGCAGCTTGGAGGGGGCGATCAATTCACCCCTCCACTTT.